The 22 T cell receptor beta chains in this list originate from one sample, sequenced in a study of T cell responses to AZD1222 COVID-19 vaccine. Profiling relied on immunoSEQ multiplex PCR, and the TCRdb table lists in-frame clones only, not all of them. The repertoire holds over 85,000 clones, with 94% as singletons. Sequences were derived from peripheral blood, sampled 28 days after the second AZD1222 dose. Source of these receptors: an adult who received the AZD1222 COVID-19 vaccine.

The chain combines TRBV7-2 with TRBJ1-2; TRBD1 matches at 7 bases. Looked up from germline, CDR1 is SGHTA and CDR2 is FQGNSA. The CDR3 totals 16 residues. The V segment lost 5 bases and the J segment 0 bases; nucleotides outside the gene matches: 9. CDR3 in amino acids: CASSPDRRGPNYGYTF. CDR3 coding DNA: TGTGCCAGCAGCCCGGACAGGCGCGGACCTAACTATGGCTACACCTTC. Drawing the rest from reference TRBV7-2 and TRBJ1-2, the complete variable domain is GAGVSQSPSNKVTEKGKDVELRCDPISGHTALYWYRQSLGQGLEFLIYFQGNSAPDKSGLPSDRFSAERTGGSVSTLTIQRTQQEDSAVYLCASSPDRRGPNYGYTFGSGTRLTVV.

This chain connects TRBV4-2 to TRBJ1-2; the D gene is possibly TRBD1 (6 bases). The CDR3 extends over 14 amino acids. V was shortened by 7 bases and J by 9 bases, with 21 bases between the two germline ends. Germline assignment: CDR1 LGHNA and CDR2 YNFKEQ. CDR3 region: CASTNVDSGQSYTF. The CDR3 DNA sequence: TGTGCCAGCACCAACGTGGACAGTGGCCAGAGCTACACCTTC.

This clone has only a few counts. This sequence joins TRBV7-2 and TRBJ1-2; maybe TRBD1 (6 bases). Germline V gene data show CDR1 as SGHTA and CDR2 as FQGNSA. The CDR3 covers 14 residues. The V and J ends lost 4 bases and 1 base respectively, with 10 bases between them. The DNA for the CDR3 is TGTGCCAGCAGCTGGACAGCCGATAACTATGGCTACACCTTC. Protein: CASSWTADNYGYTF.

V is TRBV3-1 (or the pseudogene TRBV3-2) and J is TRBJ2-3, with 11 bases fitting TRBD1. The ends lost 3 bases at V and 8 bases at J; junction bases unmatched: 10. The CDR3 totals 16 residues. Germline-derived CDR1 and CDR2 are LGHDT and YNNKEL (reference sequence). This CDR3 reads CASSQTGTGGLGTQYF. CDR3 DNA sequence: TGTGCCAGCAGCCAGACAGGGACAGGGGGTTTGGGTACGCAGTATTTT.

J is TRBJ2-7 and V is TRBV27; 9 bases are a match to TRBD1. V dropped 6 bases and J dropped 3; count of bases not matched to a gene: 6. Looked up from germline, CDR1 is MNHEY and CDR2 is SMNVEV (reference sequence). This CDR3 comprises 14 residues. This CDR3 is CASRDRGQDYEQYF. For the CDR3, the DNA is TGTGCCAGCAGGGACAGGGGCCAAGACTACGAGCAGTACTTC.

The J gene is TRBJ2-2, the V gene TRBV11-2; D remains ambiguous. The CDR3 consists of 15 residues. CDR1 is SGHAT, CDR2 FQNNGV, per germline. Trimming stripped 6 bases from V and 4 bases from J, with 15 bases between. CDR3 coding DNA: TGTGCCAGCAGGTCCGTTAGGCGGTTCACCGGGGAGCTGTTTTTT. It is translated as CASRSVRRFTGELFF.

This CDR3 is CASSAGQGVAKNIQYF. The CDR3 DNA is TGCGCCAGCAGTGCGGGACAGGGTGTAGCCAAAAACATTCAGTACTTC. The chain recombines TRBV10-1 with TRBJ2-4; 9 positions match TRBD1. Trimming cost V 4 bases and J 0 bases; bases outside gene matches: 4. CDR1 and CDR2 from the germline V gene are WNHNN and SYGVQD (reference sequence). CDR3 length: 16 residues.

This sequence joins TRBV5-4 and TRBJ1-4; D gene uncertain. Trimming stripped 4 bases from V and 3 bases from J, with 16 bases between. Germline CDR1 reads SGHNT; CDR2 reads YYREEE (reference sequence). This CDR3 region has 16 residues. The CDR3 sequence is CASSTKLGSSNEKLFF. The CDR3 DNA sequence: TGTGCCAGCAGCACTAAGTTGGGTTCATCTAATGAAAAACTGTTTTTT.

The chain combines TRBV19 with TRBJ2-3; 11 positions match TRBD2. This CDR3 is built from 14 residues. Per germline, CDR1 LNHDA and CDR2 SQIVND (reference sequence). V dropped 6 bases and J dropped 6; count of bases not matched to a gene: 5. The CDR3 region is CASRLAGAGDTQYF. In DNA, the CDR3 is TGTGCCAGTAGACTAGCGGGGGCGGGGGATACGCAGTATTTT.

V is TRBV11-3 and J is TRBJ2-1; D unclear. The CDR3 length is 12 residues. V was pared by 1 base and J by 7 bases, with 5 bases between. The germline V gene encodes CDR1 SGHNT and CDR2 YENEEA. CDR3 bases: TGTGCCAGCAGCTTAGGTCGGAATGAGCAGTTCTTC. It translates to CASSLGRNEQFF.

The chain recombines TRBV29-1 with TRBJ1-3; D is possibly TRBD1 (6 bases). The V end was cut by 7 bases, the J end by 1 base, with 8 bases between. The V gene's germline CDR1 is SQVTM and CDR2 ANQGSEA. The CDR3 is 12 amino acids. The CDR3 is CSGRGSGNTIYF. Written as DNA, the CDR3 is TGCAGCGGGAGGGGGTCTGGAAACACCATATATTTT. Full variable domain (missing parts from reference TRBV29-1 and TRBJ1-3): SAVISQKPSRDICQRGTSLTIQCQVDSQVTMMFWYRQQPGQSLTLIATANQGSEATYESGFVIDKFPISRPNLTFSTLTVSNMSPEDSSIYLCSGRGSGNTIYFGEGSWLTVV.

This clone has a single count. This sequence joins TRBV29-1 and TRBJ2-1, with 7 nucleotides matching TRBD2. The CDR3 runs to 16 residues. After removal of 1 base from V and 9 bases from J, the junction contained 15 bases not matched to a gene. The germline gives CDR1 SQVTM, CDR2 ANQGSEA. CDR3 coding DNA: TGCAGCGTTGAAGGCTCCGGGACTATCGGTTGGGGTGAGCAGTTCTTC. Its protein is CSVEGSGTIGWGEQFF.

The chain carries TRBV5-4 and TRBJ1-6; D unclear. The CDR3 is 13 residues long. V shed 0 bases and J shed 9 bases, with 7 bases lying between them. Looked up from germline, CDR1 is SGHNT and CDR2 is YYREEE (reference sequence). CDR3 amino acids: CASSLGTGSPLHF. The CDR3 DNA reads TGTGCCAGCAGCTTGGGGACGGGTTCACCCCTCCACTTT.

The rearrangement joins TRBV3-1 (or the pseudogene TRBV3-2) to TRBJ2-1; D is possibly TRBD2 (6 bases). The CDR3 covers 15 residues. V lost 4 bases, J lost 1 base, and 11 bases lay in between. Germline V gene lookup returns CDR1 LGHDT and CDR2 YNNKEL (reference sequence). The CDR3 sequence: CASSPRRASYNEQFF. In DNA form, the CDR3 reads TGTGCCAGCAGCCCTCGGAGGGCATCCTACAATGAGCAGTTCTTC.

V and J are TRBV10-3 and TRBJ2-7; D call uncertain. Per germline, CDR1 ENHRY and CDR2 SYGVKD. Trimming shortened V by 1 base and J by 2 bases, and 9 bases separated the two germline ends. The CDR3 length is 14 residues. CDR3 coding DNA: TGTGCCATCAGTGAGTTGCCGGGCCCCTACGAGCAGTACTTC. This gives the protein CAISELPGPYEQYF.

CDR3 amino acids: CASSEVQRYNYGYTF. Written as DNA, the CDR3 is TGTGCCAGCAGTGAAGTTCAACGGTATAACTATGGCTACACCTTC. The chain combines TRBV2 with TRBJ1-2; D remains unclear. This CDR3 contains 15 residues. The V end lost 1 base, the J end lost 1 base, and 10 bases lay between the germline ends. The germline CDR1 and CDR2 sequences are SNHLY and FYNNEI.

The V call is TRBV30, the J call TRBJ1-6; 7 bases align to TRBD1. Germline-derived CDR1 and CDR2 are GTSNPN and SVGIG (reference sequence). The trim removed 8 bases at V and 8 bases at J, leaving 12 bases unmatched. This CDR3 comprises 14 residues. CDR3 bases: TGTGCCACCCATCTCAGGGGGAACGATTCACCCCTCCACTTT. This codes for CATHLRGNDSPLHF.

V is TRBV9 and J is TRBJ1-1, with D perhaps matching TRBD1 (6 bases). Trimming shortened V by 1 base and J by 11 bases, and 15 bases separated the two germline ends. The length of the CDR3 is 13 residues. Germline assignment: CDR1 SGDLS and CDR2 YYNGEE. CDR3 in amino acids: CASSVSTGQGAFF. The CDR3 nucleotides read TGTGCCAGCAGCGTATCTACGGGACAAGGGGCTTTCTTT. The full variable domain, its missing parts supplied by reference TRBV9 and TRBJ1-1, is DSGVTQTPKHLITATGQRVTLRCSPRSGDLSVYWYQQSLDQGLQFLIQYYNGEERAKGNILERFSAQQFPDLHSELNLSSLELGDSALYFCASSVSTGQGAFFGQGTRLTVV.

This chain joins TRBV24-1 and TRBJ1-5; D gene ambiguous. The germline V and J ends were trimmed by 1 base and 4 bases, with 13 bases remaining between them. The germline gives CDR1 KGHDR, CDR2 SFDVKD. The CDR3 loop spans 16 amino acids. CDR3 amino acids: CATSDFPLELNQPQHF. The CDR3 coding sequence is TGTGCCACCAGTGATTTTCCCCTCGAACTAAATCAGCCCCAGCATTTT.

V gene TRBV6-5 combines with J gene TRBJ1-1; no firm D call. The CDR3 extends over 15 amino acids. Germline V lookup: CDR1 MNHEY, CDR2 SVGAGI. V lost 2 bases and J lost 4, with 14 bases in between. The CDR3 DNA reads TGTGCCAGCAGTTACGGGGAGGATTCGACCACTGAAGCTTTCTTT. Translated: CASSYGEDSTTEAFF.

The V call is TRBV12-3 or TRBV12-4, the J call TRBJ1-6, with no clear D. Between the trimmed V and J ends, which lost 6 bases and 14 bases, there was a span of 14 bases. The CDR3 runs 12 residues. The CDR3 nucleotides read TGTGCCAGCAGCCCGGGCCTTTCGTCCCTCCACTTT. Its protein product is CASSPGLSSLHF.

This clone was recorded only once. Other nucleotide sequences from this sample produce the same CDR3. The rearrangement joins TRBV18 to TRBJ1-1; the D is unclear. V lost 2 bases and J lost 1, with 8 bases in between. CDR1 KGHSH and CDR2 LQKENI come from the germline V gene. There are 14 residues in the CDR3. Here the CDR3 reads CASSPVRQNTEAFF. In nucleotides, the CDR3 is TGTGCCAGCTCACCAGTTCGACAGAACACTGAAGCTTTCTTT.